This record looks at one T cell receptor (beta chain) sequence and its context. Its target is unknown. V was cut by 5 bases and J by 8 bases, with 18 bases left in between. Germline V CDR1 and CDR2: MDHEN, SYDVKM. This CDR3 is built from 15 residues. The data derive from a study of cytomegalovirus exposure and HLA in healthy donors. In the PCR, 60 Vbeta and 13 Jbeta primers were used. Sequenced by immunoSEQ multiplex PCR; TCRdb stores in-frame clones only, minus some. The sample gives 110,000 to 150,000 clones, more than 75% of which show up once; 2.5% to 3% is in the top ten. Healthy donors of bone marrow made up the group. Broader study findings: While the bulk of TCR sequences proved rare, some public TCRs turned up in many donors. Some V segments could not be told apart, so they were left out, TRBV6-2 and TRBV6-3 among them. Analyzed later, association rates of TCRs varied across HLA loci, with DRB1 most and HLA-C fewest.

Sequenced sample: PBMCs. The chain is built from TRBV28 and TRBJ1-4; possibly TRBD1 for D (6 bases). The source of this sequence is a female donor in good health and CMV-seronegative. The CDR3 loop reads CASSLLWQGQEKLFF. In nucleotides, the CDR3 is TGTGCCAGCAGTCTTTTATGGCAGGGACAAGAAAAACTGTTTTTT.